These T cell receptor beta chains were read from a single sample in a study of neoadjuvant anti-PD-1 for oral cavity cancer. Data came from immunoSEQ multiplex PCR; TCRdb stores just in-frame clones and leaves some out. This sample has 55,000 to 80,000 clones, with around four fifths found just once. The sequencing here drew on PBMCs, taken before nivolumab (anti-PD-1) treatment. The origin of the receptors is a person aged 40 to 85 with oral cavity squamous cell carcinoma. Both conserved end residues are part of each CDR3. D genes are given only for firm matches. The listing skips clone size in some rows; elsewhere it reads once, few, many or a size class.

D: -; V: TRBV29-1; J: TRBJ2-5; size: -; length: 13; CDR3: CSVWTGSRETQYF; DNA: TGCAGCGTGTGGACCGGGAGTAGGGAGACCCAGTACTTC
D: TRBD1; V: TRBV11-1; J: TRBJ2-7; size: -; length: 16; CDR3: CASSETGLRRSYEQYF; DNA: TGTGCCAGCAGTGAGACAGGGTTACGGAGATCCTACGAGCAGTACTTC
D: TRBD1; V: TRBV10-3; J: TRBJ1-5; size: once; length: 20; CDR3: CAISETGQGASIGSNQPQHF; DNA: TGTGCCATCAGTGAAACCGGACAGGGAGCAAGTATCGGAAGCAATCAGCCCCAGCATTTT
D: -; V: TRBV15; J: TRBJ2-4; size: -; length: 15; CDR3: CATSRFAATLNIQYF; DNA: TGTGCCACCAGCAGATTCGCGGCTACCTTAAACATTCAGTACTTC
D: TRBD1; V: TRBV5-5; J: TRBJ2-3; size: -; length: 16; CDR3: CASSRGQGIGTDTQYF; DNA: TGTGCCAGCAGCCGGGGACAGGGGATAGGCACAGATACGCAGTATTTT
D: -; V: TRBV30; J: TRBJ1-2; size: -; length: 12; CDR3: CAWSVTVQGYTF; DNA: TGTGCCTGGAGTGTGACCGTCCAAGGCTACACCTTC
D: TRBD1; V: TRBV7-9; J: TRBJ1-4; size: -; length: 15; CDR3: CASSLQGGLEEKLFF; DNA: TGTGCCAGCAGCCTCCAGGGGGGGTTAGAGGAAAAACTGTTTTTT
D: -; V: TRBV7-7; J: TRBJ2-7; size: -; length: 11; CDR3: CASTGNYEQYF; DNA: TGTGCCAGCACAGGGAACTACGAGCAGTACTTC
D: -; V: TRBV10-3; J: TRBJ2-2; size: -; length: 14; CDR3: CAISDSPNTGELFF; DNA: TGTGCCATCAGTGACAGCCCAAACACCGGGGAGCTGTTTTTT
D: -; V: TRBV6-5; J: TRBJ1-1; size: -; length: 14; CDR3: CASSPTGRTTEAFF; DNA: TGTGCCAGCAGCCCTACAGGGAGGACCACTGAAGCTTTCTTT
D: TRBD1; V: TRBV2; J: TRBJ1-5; size: -; length: 14; CDR3: CASSEGQGRQPQHF; DNA: TGTGCCAGCAGCGAGGGACAGGGCAGGCAGCCCCAGCATTTT
D: -; V: TRBV7-3; J: TRBJ2-3; size: -; length: 16; CDR3: CASSLIPGQRTDTQYF; DNA: TGTGCCAGCAGCTTAATCCCGGGACAACGCACAGATACGCAGTATTTT
D: -; V: TRBV6-6; J: TRBJ2-1; size: -; length: 16; CDR3: CATYRGLAASYNEQFF; DNA: TGTGCCACCTACCGGGGGCTAGCGGCCTCCTACAATGAGCAGTTCTTC
D: TRBD2; V: TRBV5-6; J: TRBJ2-2; size: -; length: 18; CDR3: CASSLVASGGLNTGELFF; DNA: TGTGCCAGCAGCTTGGTGGCTAGCGGGGGCCTGAACACCGGGGAGCTGTTTTTT
D: TRBD2; V: TRBV5-1; J: TRBJ2-5; size: -; length: 13; CDR3: CASSRGGAETQYF; DNA: TGCGCCAGCAGCCGCGGGGGTGCGGAGACCCAGTACTTC
D: -; V: TRBV5-6; J: TRBJ2-3; size: -; length: 13; CDR3: CASSFGTGDTQYF; DNA: TGTGCCAGCAGCTTTGGGACGGGGGATACGCAGTATTTT
D: -; V: TRBV5-4; J: TRBJ2-1; size: -; length: 13; CDR3: CASSLELYNEQFF; DNA: TGTGCCAGCAGCTTGGAACTGTACAATGAGCAGTTCTTC